These 22 T cell receptor beta chains share one sample of origin, sequenced in a study of T-cell reconstitution after alpha-beta-depleted transplantation in children. Construction of the TCRbeta library involved unique molecular identifiers. TCRdb re-derived calls from the PCR reads in MiXCR, one entry per CDR3 protein. The data hold fewer than 550,000 distinct CDR3 sequences, with 11% observed a single time. Sequenced material: PBMCs, mostly from graft donor cells, taken 180 days after TCRalphabeta/CD19-depleted stem cell transplant. Source of these receptors: a female patient younger than 10 who had a stem cell transplant for aplastic anemia, so the T cells may come from the graft donor.

The V call is TRBV5-1, the J call TRBJ2-4; the match to TRBD2 covers 10 bases. The CDR3 has 17 amino acids. The trim removed 1 base at V and 1 base at J, leaving 5 bases unmatched. Germline V gene sequence: CDR1 SGHRS, CDR2 YFSETQ. Here the CDR3 reads CASSLLAGAGAKNIQYF. In DNA form, the CDR3 reads TGCGCCAGCAGCTTGCTAGCGGGAGCAGGTGCCAAAAACATTCAGTACTTC. Together with reference TRBV5-1 and TRBJ2-4, the CDR3 gives the full variable domain: KAGVTQTPRYLIKTRGQQVTLSCSPISGHRSVSWYQQTPGQGLQFLFEYFSETQRNKGNFPGRFSGRQFSNSRSEMNVSTLELGDSALYLCASSLLAGAGAKNIQYFGAGTRLSVL.

This clonotype was found many times. The V and J genes are TRBV5-4 and TRBJ2-1, with 7 bases lining up with TRBD2. There are 16 residues in the CDR3. After removal of 0 bases from V and 0 bases from J, the junction contained 3 bases not matched to a gene. The germline V gene encodes CDR1 SGHNT and CDR2 YYREEE (reference sequence). CDR3 amino acids: CASSLDGGSSYNEQFF. CDR3 in DNA: TGTGCCAGCAGCTTGGATGGCGGGAGCTCCTACAATGAGCAGTTCTTC.

This clonotype was seen more than once but under ten times. This rearrangement joins TRBV25-1 to TRBJ1-1, with unresolved D. CDR1 and CDR2 (germline): MGHDK, SYGVNS. The CDR3 consists of 14 residues. V gave up 10 bases and J gave up 5 bases, with 20 bases separating them. The CDR3 sequence is CATRRWGEGTEAFF. In nucleotides, the CDR3 is TGTGCCACTCGACGATGGGGAGAAGGGACTGAAGCTTTCTTT.

This clonotype was seen only a few times. The chain joins TRBV3-1 to TRBJ1-1, with 7 bases lining up with TRBD1. Germline V gene sequence: CDR1 LGHDT, CDR2 YNNKEL (reference sequence). The junction had 12 bases not matched to a gene; V was cut back by 4 bases and J by 4 bases. The CDR3 loop spans 16 amino acids. CDR3 amino acids: CASSPFRQGVATEAFF. DNA for the CDR3: TGTGCCAGCAGCCCCTTCAGACAGGGTGTCGCCACTGAAGCTTTCTTT.

The gene calls are TRBV5-1 and TRBJ1-2; no reliable D call. There are 15 residues in the CDR3. Germline CDR1 and CDR2: SGHRS and YFSETQ. Trimming removed 0 bases from V and 4 bases from J, with 13 bases in between. The CDR3 nucleotides are TGCGCCAGCAGCTTGGAATCAGGCGGGTCCTATGGCTACACCTTC. As protein: CASSLESGGSYGYTF.

This clonotype was picked up a small number of times. The chain couples TRBV28 to TRBJ1-1, with D unclear. The CDR3 is made up of 12 amino acids. Trimming removed 0 bases at V and 6 bases at J, with 5 bases between. Germline CDR1 reads MDHEN; CDR2 reads SYDVKM. As DNA, the CDR3 is TGTGCCAGCAGTTTATGGCAATCTGAAGCTTTCTTT. Its protein product is CASSLWQSEAFF.

This clonotype was observed a handful of times. The rearrangement links TRBV20-1 to TRBJ2-7; perhaps TRBD2 as D (6 bases). This CDR3 is 13 amino acids long. Trimming took off 5 bases at V and 5 bases at J, with 16 bases between the two ends. The germline V gene encodes CDR1 DFQATT and CDR2 SNEGSKA (reference sequence). The CDR3 protein is CSAPWRVRDEQYF. CDR3 nucleotides: TGCAGTGCTCCCTGGAGGGTACGGGACGAGCAGTACTTC.

This clonotype was picked up many times. J is TRBJ2-3 and V is TRBV15, with D hard to call. The germline V gene encodes CDR1 LNHNV and CDR2 YYDKDF (reference sequence). V was clipped by 1 base and J by 2 bases, with 7 bases between them. This CDR3 is 14 amino acids long. CDR3: CATSRADFTDTQYF. CDR3 bases: TGTGCCACCAGCAGAGCTGATTTCACAGATACGCAGTATTTT.

The chain combines TRBV27 with TRBJ2-5, with D unclear. V dropped 8 bases and J dropped 0 bases, with 16 bases sitting between them. CDR3 length equals 15 residues. Germline V gene lookup returns CDR1 MNHEY and CDR2 SMNVEV (reference sequence). The CDR3 loop is CASALVGGDQETQYF. The CDR3, as DNA: TGTGCCAGCGCCCTAGTGGGTGGGGACCAAGAGACCCAGTACTTC.

The sample holds a few counts of this clonotype. This sequence joins TRBV4-2 and TRBJ2-3; TRBD2 agrees at 9 bases. The J segment lost 1 base and the V segment lost 3 bases, leaving 23 bases of the junction unmatched. CDR3 size: 22 residues. In germline, CDR1 is LGHNA, CDR2 YNFKEQ. The CDR3 sequence is CASSHVPRGAGGSTRGTDTQYF. The CDR3 DNA reads as TGTGCCAGCAGCCACGTCCCCCGCGGAGCGGGAGGTTCAACCCGGGGCACAGATACGCAGTATTTT.

A few counts support this clonotype. This rearrangement joins TRBV5-1 to TRBJ2-4, with 9 bases matching TRBD1. CDR1 is SGHRS and CDR2 is YFSETQ in the germline V gene. The junction had 4 bases not matched to a gene; V was cut back by 0 bases and J by 6 bases. This CDR3 spans 15 amino acids. CDR3 sequence (DNA): TGCGCCAGCAGCTTGGTCCGGGACAGGGCAAACATTCAGTACTTC. Translating it yields CASSLVRDRANIQYF. The full variable domain, rest sourced from reference TRBV5-1 and TRBJ2-4, is KAGVTQTPRYLIKTRGQQVTLSCSPISGHRSVSWYQQTPGQGLQFLFEYFSETQRNKGNFPGRFSGRQFSNSRSEMNVSTLELGDSALYLCASSLVRDRANIQYFGAGTRLSVL.

This clonotype showed up just a few times. The chain recombines TRBV28 with TRBJ2-7; D possibly corresponds to TRBD1 (6 bases). Trimming stripped 1 base from V and 3 bases from J, with 10 bases between. Germline V CDR1 and CDR2: MDHEN, SYDVKM. This CDR3 contains 14 residues. CDR3 in DNA: TGTGCCAGCAGTTTATCAGGGGTCCTCTACGAGCAGTACGTC. Amino acids: CASSLSGVLYEQYV.

The chain joins TRBV20-1 to TRBJ2-2; D is unresolved. Trimming stripped 6 bases from V and 0 bases from J, with 11 bases between. The germline CDR1 and CDR2 sequences are DFQATT and SNEGSKA (reference sequence). This CDR3 contains 14 residues. This chain's CDR3 is CSAWTLPNTGELFF. The CDR3 DNA reads TGCAGTGCCTGGACCTTGCCGAACACCGGGGAGCTGTTTTTT.

This chain joins TRBV20-1 and TRBJ1-3; TRBD1 matches at 10 bases. CDR1 and CDR2 (germline): DFQATT, SNEGSKA (reference sequence). CDR3 length: 14 residues. Trimming removed 6 bases from V and 0 bases from J; junction bases left unmatched: 2. The CDR3 is CSAWDRGSGNTIYF. CDR3 sequence (DNA): TGCAGTGCCTGGGACAGGGGCTCTGGAAACACCATATATTTT.

This clonotype was seen more than once but under ten times. The genes are TRBV12-3 or TRBV12-4 and TRBJ2-1, with unresolved D. There are 12 residues in the CDR3. V lost 2 bases to trimming and J lost 7 bases, with 6 bases between them. In nucleotides, the CDR3 is TGTGCCAGCAGTTTAAACGGGAATGAGCAGTTCTTC. Its protein is CASSLNGNEQFF.

This rearrangement joins TRBV5-1 to TRBJ1-2; the D gene is possibly TRBD1 (5 bases). The CDR3 sequence is 15 residues long. Germline loops: CDR1 SGHRS, CDR2 YFSETQ. V was clipped by 4 bases and J by 4 bases, with 17 bases between them. CDR3 nucleotides: TGCGCCAGCAGCCCCAGGGAAGGGATCGCCTATGGCTACACCTTC. Translated, it gives CASSPREGIAYGYTF.

This clonotype showed up just a few times. The chain is built from TRBV28 and TRBJ2-7; 10 bases match TRBD2. The CDR3 has 15 residues. Germline assignment: CDR1 MDHEN and CDR2 SYDVKM. V was clipped by 6 bases and J by 4 bases; unmatched bases: 9. CDR3 nucleotides: TGTGCCAGCAGACAGCTAGCGGGAGTGCTTTACGAGCAGTACTTC. Translating gives CASRQLAGVLYEQYF.

The chain combines TRBV28 with TRBJ2-7; D is uncertain. CDR1 is MDHEN, CDR2 SYDVKM, per germline. Trimming removed 1 base at V and 3 bases at J, with 10 bases between. There are 14 residues in the CDR3. The CDR3, as DNA: TGTGCCAGCAGTTTATCGGGTAGTCGCTACGAGCAGTACGTC. This gives the protein CASSLSGSRYEQYV.

This clonotype was seen a handful of times. The V and J genes are TRBV20-1 and TRBJ2-5, with 10 bases that match TRBD2. Trimming took 3 bases from V and 5 from J; bases not matched to a gene: 9. The CDR3 is 15 residues long. Per the germline V gene, CDR1 is DFQATT and CDR2 is SNEGSKA (reference sequence). CDR3 DNA: TGCAGTGCTAGGGGCTCTAGCGGGGGCTGGGAGACCCAGTACTTC. This encodes CSARGSSGGWETQYF.

There are many counts of this clonotype. The chain recombines TRBV20-1 with TRBJ1-5, with 9 positions matching TRBD1. The CDR3 contains 15 residues. Looked up from germline, CDR1 is DFQATT and CDR2 is SNEGSKA (reference sequence). V lost 1 base to trimming and J lost 4 bases; unmatched junction nucleotides: 5. The CDR3 spells CSARAIGQGNQPQHF. In DNA, the CDR3 is TGCAGTGCTAGAGCGATAGGACAGGGGAATCAGCCCCAGCATTTT.

The chain couples TRBV20-1 to TRBJ1-1, with D perhaps matching TRBD1 (6 bases). Trimming stripped 1 base from V and 0 bases from J, with 12 bases between. The CDR3 has 15 residues. CDR1 and CDR2 from the germline V gene are DFQATT and SNEGSKA (reference sequence). The CDR3 nucleotides are TGCAGTGCTAGAGCCCTCGGACAGATGAACACTGAAGCTTTCTTT. This translates into CSARALGQMNTEAFF.

The chain links TRBV11-3 to TRBJ2-4, with 9 positions matching TRBD1. This CDR3 comprises 15 residues. The V gene's germline CDR1 is SGHNT and CDR2 YENEEA. With 1 base clipped from V and 7 bases from J, the junction kept 5 bases outside the gene matches. CDR3 region: CASSLAGTGRNIQYF. CDR3 coding DNA: TGTGCCAGCAGCTTAGCCGGGACAGGGAGGAACATTCAGTACTTC.